These 31 T cell receptor beta chains came from one sample sequenced in a study of Ad26.COV2.S vaccination and SARS-CoV-2 variants. Using immunoSEQ multiplex PCR, the repertoire was profiled, and TCRdb retains in-frame clones only, with some absent. The sample lists 350,000 to 550,000 clones, roughly nine tenths occurring once. Regarding treatment: 15 to 20 received Ad26.COV2.S at low or high dose, single or two shots; roughly five received placebo; per-sample allocation not given. It was on day 63 after the first vaccine or placebo injection that samples were taken. The input for sequencing was peripheral blood, taken in a trial of Ad26.COV2.S vaccine versus placebo. The receptors derive from a person between 18 and 65 years old who received the Ad26.COV2.S COVID-19 vaccine or a placebo.

This chain uses TRBV3-1 (or the pseudogene TRBV3-2) with TRBJ2-3; 7 nucleotides match TRBD1. Looked up from germline, CDR1 is LGHDT and CDR2 is YNNKEL (reference sequence). The CDR3 has 15 amino acids. V lost 0 bases to trimming and J lost 3 bases; unmatched junction nucleotides: 3. The CDR3 region is CASSQDTGETDTQYF. In DNA form, the CDR3 reads TGTGCCAGCAGCCAAGATACAGGGGAGACAGATACGCAGTATTTT.

This clone occurred a few times. The rearrangement links TRBV9 to TRBJ2-5, with D unclear. The V end lost 0 bases, the J end lost 5 bases, and 17 bases lay between the germline ends. Germline CDR1 reads SGDLS; CDR2 reads YYNGEE. The CDR3 runs 16 residues. DNA for the CDR3: TGTGCCAGCAGCGTAGATTCACTCACCGACGTGGAGACCCAGTACTTC. This codes for CASSVDSLTDVETQYF.

The chain is built from TRBV4-2 and TRBJ1-5, with a weak D call TRBD1 (6 bases). The germline V and J ends were trimmed by 4 bases and 4 bases, with 20 bases remaining between them. From germline, CDR1 is LGHNA and CDR2 YNFKEQ. The CDR3 covers 17 residues. The CDR3 here is CASSPGPGDAQNQPQHF. The CDR3, as DNA: TGTGCCAGCAGCCCGGGGCCAGGGGATGCCCAAAATCAGCCCCAGCATTTT.

The rearrangement links TRBV7-8 to TRBJ1-3; D not certain. Germline CDR1 is SGHVS and CDR2 is FQNEAQ. The CDR3 sequence is 14 residues long. The ends were cut back, 2 bases at V and 0 bases at J, with 5 bases in the middle. The CDR3 protein is CASSLKASGNTIYF. CDR3 sequence (DNA): TGTGCCAGCAGCTTAAAAGCCTCTGGAAACACCATATATTTT.

The chain uses TRBV21-1 and TRBJ2-1; whether TRBD2, the table's D call, matches the DNA was not checked. TRBV21-1 is flagged as a pseudogene. The CDR3 is 14 residues long. The CDR3 nucleotides are TGTGCCAGCAGCAAAAGTAGCGGCTACAATGAGCAGTTCTTC. Protein sequence: CASSKSSGYNEQFF.

V and J are TRBV7-2 and TRBJ2-2; D gene unclear. This CDR3 spans 15 amino acids. The V and J ends lost 1 base and 1 base respectively, with 7 bases between them. Germline-derived CDR1 and CDR2 are SGHTA and FQGNSA. The DNA of the CDR3 is TGTGCCAGCAGCTTAGTTGCAGTGAACACCGGGGAGCTGTTTTTT. This codes for CASSLVAVNTGELFF.

V gene TRBV5-1 combines with J gene TRBJ2-2, with 9 bases matching TRBD2. The CDR3 has 16 amino acids. The trim removed 4 bases at V and 2 bases at J, leaving 6 bases unmatched. Germline CDR1 and CDR2: SGHRS and YFSETQ. CDR3 residues: CASSPGTSPNTGELFF. The CDR3 DNA follows: TGCGCCAGCAGCCCCGGGACTAGCCCCAACACCGGGGAGCTGTTTTTT.

The CDR3: CASERDRVRNEQFF. The DNA of the CDR3 is TGTGCCAGCGAACGGGACAGGGTACGCAATGAGCAGTTCTTC. This chain uses TRBV7-2 with TRBJ2-1; 9 bases fit TRBD1. From germline, CDR1 is SGHTA and CDR2 FQGNSA. V was pared by 8 bases and J by 6 bases, with 8 bases of the junction left unmatched. CDR3 length: 14 amino acids.

The rearrangement links TRBV29-1 to TRBJ1-4; D is uncertain. The CDR3 totals 13 residues. V gave up 1 base and J gave up 4 bases, with 7 bases separating them. Germline V lookup: CDR1 SQVTM, CDR2 ANQGSEA. The CDR3 protein is CSVEVNLNEKLFF. The CDR3 DNA follows: TGCAGCGTTGAAGTCAACCTTAATGAAAAACTGTTTTTT.

The CDR3 loop reads CASSRVPNEQYV. As DNA, the CDR3 is TGTGCCAGCAGTCGGGTTCCCAACGAGCAGTACGTC. The V gene is TRBV11-3, the J gene TRBJ2-7; D remains ambiguous. The CDR3 has 12 amino acids. The germline V gene encodes CDR1 SGHNT and CDR2 YENEEA. Trimming removed 6 bases at V and 5 bases at J, with 11 bases between.

The chain couples TRBV11-2 to TRBJ2-1; D ambiguous. Germline values: CDR1 SGHAT, CDR2 FQNNGV. V was trimmed by 5 bases and J by 0 bases, leaving 11 bases between them. The CDR3 runs to 15 residues. The CDR3 nucleotides are TGTGCCAGCAGCGACTCACTGAACTCCTACAATGAGCAGTTCTTC. Translating it yields CASSDSLNSYNEQFF. Based on the CDR3 plus reference TRBV11-2 and TRBJ2-1, the full variable domain is EAGVAQSPRYKIIEKRQSVAFWCNPISGHATLYWYQQILGQGPKLLIQFQNNGVVDDSQLPKDRFSAERLKGVDSTLKIQPAKLEDSAVYLCASSDSLNSYNEQFFGPGTRLTVL.

This clone has more than one count but fewer than ten. The genes are TRBV6-5 and TRBJ2-5; 7 bases map to TRBD1. The CDR3 runs to 14 residues. CDR1 is MNHEY, CDR2 SVGAGI, per germline. Germline trimming cut 6 bases from V and 1 base from J; bases unmatched to any gene: 5. The CDR3 nucleotides are TGTGCCAGCAGCCTGGACAGGACCCAAGAGACCCAGTACTTC. Translated: CASSLDRTQETQYF.

The chain has TRBV6-5 and TRBJ1-2; unclear D gene. This CDR3 comprises 14 residues. Germline CDR1 and CDR2: MNHEY and SVGAGI. Trimming shortened V by 6 bases and J by 8 bases, and 19 bases separated the two germline ends. CDR3 protein: CASSRPGRPGGYTF. CDR3 in DNA: TGTGCCAGCAGCCGCCCGGGCCGTCCCGGGGGCTACACCTTC.

The chain joins TRBV2 to TRBJ1-1; the D is unclear. V was clipped by 4 bases and J by 0 bases, with 12 bases between them. Germline V gene data show CDR1 as SNHLY and CDR2 as FYNNEI. The CDR3 length is 15 residues. CDR3 residues: CASSGGILMNTEAFF. CDR3 in DNA: TGTGCCAGCAGTGGTGGGATACTGATGAACACTGAAGCTTTCTTT.

The chain is built from TRBV6-6 and TRBJ1-2, with TRBD1 as a possible D gene (5 bases). Germline-derived CDR1 and CDR2 are MNHNY and SVGAGI (reference sequence). V was pared by 6 bases and J by 5 bases, with 16 bases between. The CDR3 is made up of 14 amino acids. CDR3 sequence (DNA): TGTGCCAGCAGCCGGGGGGAGGTTATTTATGGCTACACCTTC. Translated: CASSRGEVIYGYTF.

This rearrangement joins TRBV4-3 to TRBJ2-7, with 11 bases fitting TRBD2. Germline loops: CDR1 LGHNA, CDR2 YSLEER. The CDR3 spans 17 residues. J lost 0 bases, V lost 4 bases, and 8 bases had no gene match. The CDR3: CASSPALAGGYSYEQYV. The CDR3 bases are TGCGCCAGCAGCCCGGCCCTAGCGGGAGGATACTCCTACGAGCAGTACGTC.

The gene calls are TRBV7-6 and TRBJ2-6; TRBD1 matches 7 bases. After removal of 5 bases from V and 2 bases from J, the junction contained 9 bases not matched to a gene. The CDR3 runs to 17 residues. In germline, CDR1 is SGHVS, CDR2 FNYEAQ. CDR3 nucleotides: TGTGCCAGCAGCCCCACCGGCCAGGGGGCTGGGGCCAACGTCCTGACTTTC. Its protein product is CASSPTGQGAGANVLTF.

This chain joins TRBV7-3 and TRBJ2-1; D possibly corresponds to TRBD2 (5 bases). The CDR3 has 15 amino acids. From germline, CDR1 is SGHTA and CDR2 FQGTGA. V was clipped by 3 bases and J by 0 bases, with 9 bases between them. The CDR3 spells CASSFSAASYNEQFF. The CDR3 region has the DNA TGTGCCAGCAGCTTCTCAGCGGCCTCCTACAATGAGCAGTTCTTC.

V and J are TRBV7-2 and TRBJ1-1, with no clear D. V lost 2 bases and J lost 6, with 16 bases in between. Germline V lookup: CDR1 SGHTA, CDR2 FQGNSA. CDR3 length equals 15 residues. CDR3 sequence: CASSLSASGRAEAFF. The DNA of the CDR3 is TGTGCCAGCAGCTTATCAGCGTCCGGGAGGGCTGAAGCTTTCTTT.

This sequence joins TRBV5-8 and TRBJ2-5; D possibly corresponds to TRBD2 (6 bases). The germline CDR1 and CDR2 sequences are SGHTS and YDEGEE. This CDR3 is 14 amino acids long. Deletions cut 0 bases from V and 2 bases from J, with 8 bases between. The CDR3 DNA sequence: TGTGCCAGCAGCTTGGTTGGGAGGCAAGAGACCCAGTACTTC. Protein sequence: CASSLVGRQETQYF.

The J gene is TRBJ1-2, the V gene TRBV30; 7 positions agree with TRBD1. Germline loops: CDR1 GTSNPN, CDR2 SVGIG (reference sequence). After removal of 2 bases from V and 8 bases from J, the junction contained 11 bases not matched to a gene. The CDR3 has 14 residues. CDR3 nucleotide sequence: TGTGCCTGGAGTAAAGCGACAGGGCGAAACGGCTACACCTTC. This codes for CAWSKATGRNGYTF.

This clone was counted once. Other DNA sequences within the sample encode an identical CDR3. This chain uses TRBV29-1 with TRBJ1-5; tentative D call: TRBD1 (6 bases). V dropped 4 bases and J dropped 4 bases, with 8 bases sitting between them. The CDR3 consists of 12 residues. Germline V gene sequence: CDR1 SQVTM, CDR2 ANQGSEA. In DNA, the CDR3 is TGCAGCGTTGGAGGGGGGAATCAGCCCCAGCATTTT. Residues: CSVGGGNQPQHF. The full variable domain, with the rest looked up from reference TRBV29-1 and TRBJ1-5, is SAVISQKPSRDICQRGTSLTIQCQVDSQVTMMFWYRQQPGQSLTLIATANQGSEATYESGFVIDKFPISRPNLTFSTLTVSNMSPEDSSIYLCSVGGGNQPQHFGDGTRLSIL.

The rearrangement links TRBV25-1 to TRBJ1-1; D ambiguous. The CDR3 consists of 13 residues. Germline V gene sequence: CDR1 MGHDK, CDR2 SYGVNS. V was shortened by 1 base and J by 4 bases, with 7 bases between the two germline ends. CDR3 residues: CASSESRFTEAFF. DNA for the CDR3: TGTGCCAGCAGTGAATCCCGTTTCACTGAAGCTTTCTTT. Based on the CDR3 plus reference TRBV25-1 and TRBJ1-1, the full variable domain is EADIYQTPRYLVIGTGKKITLECSQTMGHDKMYWYQQDPGMELHLIHYSYGVNSTEKGDLSSESTVSRIRTEHFPLTLESARPSHTSQYLCASSESRFTEAFFGQGTRLTVV.

J is TRBJ2-7 and V is TRBV5-1; D is unresolved. Per the germline V gene, CDR1 is SGHRS and CDR2 is YFSETQ. This CDR3 is 13 amino acids long. V lost 4 bases to trimming and J lost 6 bases, with 14 bases between them. The CDR3 loop is CASSVDPLGEQYV. The CDR3 bases are TGCGCCAGCAGCGTAGACCCTTTAGGCGAGCAGTACGTC.

The gene calls are TRBV5-4 and TRBJ2-7; 8 nucleotides align to TRBD2. Germline CDR1 reads SGHNT; CDR2 reads YYREEE (reference sequence). The CDR3 loop spans 15 amino acids. Trimming took 5 bases from V and 2 from J; bases not matched to a gene: 9. CDR3 in amino acids: CASSNLAGHTYEQYF. The DNA of the CDR3 is TGTGCCAGCAGTAATCTAGCGGGCCATACCTACGAGCAGTACTTC. The full variable domain, completed using reference TRBV5-4 and TRBJ2-7, is ETGVTQSPTHLIKTRGQQVTLRCSSQSGHNTVSWYQQALGQGPQFIFQYYREEENGRGNFPPRFSGLQFPNYSSELNVNALELDDSALYLCASSNLAGHTYEQYFGPGTRLTVT.

V is TRBV5-1 and J is TRBJ2-7; the match to TRBD1 covers 9 bases. V lost 4 bases, J lost 7 bases, and 9 bases stayed unmatched. CDR1 and CDR2 from the germline V gene are SGHRS and YFSETQ. The CDR3 runs 14 residues. The CDR3 here is CASSGMDRGWEQYF. The CDR3, as DNA: TGCGCCAGCAGCGGGATGGACAGGGGTTGGGAGCAGTACTTC.

This rearrangement joins TRBV20-1 to TRBJ2-2, with D hard to call. V dropped 3 bases and J dropped 5 bases, with 7 bases sitting between them. Germline CDR1 and CDR2: DFQATT and SNEGSKA (reference sequence). The CDR3 covers 12 residues. CDR3 residues: CSASYQTGELFF. The CDR3 nucleotides read TGCAGTGCTAGTTATCAAACCGGGGAGCTGTTTTTT.

This clone was observed a single time. The chain uses TRBV6-4 and TRBJ2-1; 9 bases match TRBD2. Germline lookup yields CDR1 MRHNA and CDR2 SNTAGT. CDR3 length: 14 residues. V was pared by 8 bases and J by 6 bases, with 8 bases of the junction left unmatched. The CDR3 DNA reads TGTGCCAGCGCGAGGACAGCGGGAGGCAATGAGCAGTTCTTC. Translation: CASARTAGGNEQFF.

The chain links TRBV7-3 to TRBJ2-1; no firm D call. V gave up 5 bases and J gave up 4 bases, with 6 bases separating them. CDR1 is SGHTA, CDR2 FQGTGA, per germline. The CDR3 is 12 amino acids. The CDR3 loop reads CASSTRYNEQFF. In DNA form, the CDR3 reads TGTGCCAGCAGCACACGGTACAATGAGCAGTTCTTC.

V is TRBV5-1 and J is TRBJ2-7, with TRBD2 identical over 9 bases. V lost 4 bases to trimming and J lost 6 bases; unmatched junction nucleotides: 11. Germline CDR1 and CDR2: SGHRS and YFSETQ. This CDR3 is built from 15 residues. CDR3: CASSPRFSGGSEQYF. DNA for the CDR3: TGCGCCAGCAGCCCTAGGTTTAGCGGGGGTTCCGAGCAGTACTTC.

The rearrangement links TRBV6-2 or TRBV6-3 to TRBJ2-1; D perhaps matches TRBD2 (6 bases). The CDR3 contains 14 residues. The V end was cut by 5 bases, the J end by 8 bases, with 16 bases between. Per the germline V gene, CDR1 is MNHEY and CDR2 is SVGEGT. The CDR3: CASSRLVLGDEQFF. The DNA for the CDR3 is TGTGCCAGCAGTCGACTAGTCCTTGGCGATGAGCAGTTCTTC.